Shown below are 12 T cell receptor beta chains from a single sample sequenced in a study of blood T cell repertoires in COVID-19. Sequencing used immunoSEQ multiplex PCR; TCRdb keeps in-frame clones, though not all of them. The sample includes 140,000 to 150,000 clones, 80% to 90% of them seen just once. The sequenced sample consisted of PBMCs or T cells enriched from blood (not recorded which). These TCRs come from a woman between 45 and 60 years old with acute COVID-19.

The chain carries TRBV2 and TRBJ2-7; D possibly corresponds to TRBD2 (6 bases). This CDR3 contains 12 residues. Between the trimmed V and J ends, which lost 4 bases and 6 bases, there was a span of 10 bases. Germline V gene lookup returns CDR1 SNHLY and CDR2 FYNNEI. The CDR3 region has the DNA TGTGCCAGCAGTGTCCGGGGAGGCGAGCAGTACTTC. It encodes CASSVRGGEQYF.

V gene TRBV11-1 combines with J gene TRBJ2-3, with D maybe TRBD1 (7 bases). CDR1 and CDR2 (germline): SGHAT, FQDESV (reference sequence). Trimming removed 1 base from V and 0 bases from J, with 11 bases in between. The CDR3 spans 16 residues. The CDR3 is CASSLGRDRSTDTQYF. In DNA form, the CDR3 reads TGTGCCAGCAGCTTAGGGCGGGACAGAAGCACAGATACGCAGTATTTT.

This clone has more than one count but fewer than ten. V usage is TRBV7-9 and J usage is TRBJ2-4, with a tentative D call TRBD1 (6 bases). The CDR3 is 14 amino acids. V lost 5 bases to trimming and J lost 6 bases, with 14 bases between them. Germline V gene lookup returns CDR1 SEHNR and CDR2 FQNEAQ (reference sequence). The CDR3 DNA reads TGTGCCAGCAGCGCCGAGGGGGATGCAAACATTCAGTACTTC. It translates to CASSAEGDANIQYF.

The V call is TRBV7-6, the J call TRBJ2-7, with D maybe TRBD2 (5 bases). Germline-derived CDR1 and CDR2 are SGHVS and FNYEAQ. The V and J ends lost 8 bases and 5 bases respectively, with 19 bases between them. The CDR3 has 14 residues. CDR3: CASPLSAARDEQYF. In DNA form, the CDR3 reads TGTGCCAGCCCCCTTAGCGCGGCCCGGGACGAGCAGTACTTC. The full variable domain, in which reference TRBV7-6 and TRBJ2-7 provide the parts outside the CDR3, is GAGVSQSPRYKVTKRGQDVALRCDPISGHVSLYWYRQALGQGPEFLTYFNYEAQQDKSGLPNDRFSAERPEGSISTLTIQRTEQRDSAMYRCASPLSAARDEQYFGPGTRLTVT.

The count of this clone is one. The gene calls are TRBV10-3 and TRBJ2-7, with 11 bases lining up with TRBD2. The V and J ends lost 6 bases and 4 bases, in that order; junction bases with no gene match: 5. The germline V gene has CDR1 ENHRY and CDR2 SYGVKD. There are 14 residues in the CDR3. CDR3 bases: TGTGCCATCAGACTAGCGGGAGAGTCATACGAGCAGTACTTC. Amino acids: CAIRLAGESYEQYF.

The chain combines TRBV4-3 with TRBJ2-7; 7 bases are a match to TRBD2. CDR1 LGHNA and CDR2 YSLEER come from the germline V gene. The ends lost 4 bases at V and 5 bases at J; junction bases unmatched: 5. CDR3 length equals 13 residues. CDR3 sequence reads: CASSLWTSHEQYF. CDR3 DNA: TGCGCCAGCAGCCTCTGGACTAGTCACGAGCAGTACTTC.

The chain carries TRBV7-9 and TRBJ2-5, with D perhaps matching TRBD1 (5 bases). CDR3 length equals 16 residues. The V end lost 6 bases, the J end lost 2 bases, and 19 bases lay between the germline ends. Germline CDR1 SEHNR, CDR2 FQNEAQ (reference sequence). As DNA, the CDR3 is TGTGCCAGCAGACCCGGTGGGGCCGGGTGGCAAGAGACCCAGTACTTC. Amino acids: CASRPGGAGWQETQYF.

The chain recombines TRBV2 with TRBJ1-5, with a weak D call TRBD1 (5 bases). Trimming took off 0 bases at V and 2 bases at J, with 11 bases between the two ends. Germline-derived CDR1 and CDR2 are SNHLY and FYNNEI. The CDR3 totals 16 residues. The CDR3, as DNA: TGTGCCAGCAGTGAAGCGGGGACTTGGGGCAATCAGCCCCAGCATTTT. It is translated as CASSEAGTWGNQPQHF.

This clone was observed a few times. This sequence joins TRBV5-1 and TRBJ2-5; maybe TRBD2 (5 bases). The V end was cut by 0 bases, the J end by 5 bases, with 14 bases between. The CDR3 has 15 residues. Germline loops: CDR1 SGHRS, CDR2 YFSETQ. The CDR3 sequence is CASSLVNGNTETQYF. The DNA of the CDR3 is TGCGCCAGCAGCTTGGTAAACGGGAATACGGAGACCCAGTACTTC.

The V and J genes are TRBV3-1 (or the pseudogene TRBV3-2) and TRBJ2-7, with D perhaps TRBD1 (6 bases). Germline V gene lookup returns CDR1 LGHDT and CDR2 YNNKEL (reference sequence). Trimming shortened V by 1 base and J by 4 bases, and 11 bases separated the two germline ends. The CDR3 extends over 14 amino acids. CDR3 nucleotides: TGTGCCAGCAGCCAAGGAACAGGGCGGTACGAGCAGTACTTC. Amino acid sequence: CASSQGTGRYEQYF.

The chain has TRBV29-1 and TRBJ1-2; 7 positions match TRBD1. The CDR3 is 12 amino acids. J was trimmed by 6 bases and V by 4 bases; bases with no gene match: 5. From germline, CDR1 is SQVTM and CDR2 ANQGSEA. CDR3 residues: CSVVGTADGYTF. Written as DNA, the CDR3 is TGCAGCGTTGTGGGGACAGCGGATGGCTACACCTTC. The full variable domain, rest sourced from reference TRBV29-1 and TRBJ1-2, is SAVISQKPSRDICQRGTSLTIQCQVDSQVTMMFWYRQQPGQSLTLIATANQGSEATYESGFVIDKFPISRPNLTFSTLTVSNMSPEDSSIYLCSVVGTADGYTFGSGTRLTVV.

J is TRBJ1-2 and V is TRBV19; D is ambiguous. CDR3 size: 14 residues. Germline V gives CDR1 LNHDA, CDR2 SQIVND (reference sequence). The V end lost 7 bases, the J end lost 3 bases, and 15 bases lay between the germline ends. The CDR3 DNA reads as TGTGCCAGTACCCTTCGGGGTTTGGACTATGGCTACACCTTC. It yields the protein CASTLRGLDYGYTF.